The 26 T cell receptor beta chains below all came from one sample that was sequenced in a study of neoadjuvant anti-PD-1 for oral cavity cancer. Repertoires were generated with immunoSEQ multiplex PCR, while TCRdb's copy carries only in-frame clones and drops some. The sample shows around 30,000 clones, roughly 89% of them seen only once. The sample here was PBMCs, taken before nivolumab (anti-PD-1) treatment. The receptors stem from a person aged 35 to 85 with oral cavity squamous cell carcinoma.

The chain combines TRBV6-6 with TRBJ2-7; perhaps D is TRBD1 or TRBD2 (5 bases each). Trimming took off 2 bases at V and 0 bases at J, with 11 bases between the two ends. Germline CDR1 reads MNHNY; CDR2 reads SVGAGI (reference sequence). The CDR3 runs 15 residues. CDR3 protein: CASSYGTDSSYEQYF. The CDR3 DNA reads TGTGCCAGCAGTTACGGGACGGATAGCTCCTACGAGCAGTACTTC.

The CDR3 region is CASSLGSGGSTDTQYF. CDR3 nucleotide sequence: TGTGCCAGCAGCTTGGGGAGCGGGGGGAGCACAGATACGCAGTATTTT. V usage is TRBV5-6 and J usage is TRBJ2-3; 9 nucleotides match TRBD2. Per germline, CDR1 SGHDT and CDR2 YYEEEE. CDR3 length: 16 amino acids. J was trimmed by 0 bases and V by 0 bases; bases with no gene match: 2.

This clone has more than one count but fewer than ten. The chain links TRBV7-2 to TRBJ1-5; D not certain. The germline gives CDR1 SGHTA, CDR2 FQGNSA. Trimming took off 5 bases at V and 0 bases at J, with 11 bases between the two ends. This CDR3 has 15 amino acids. The CDR3 DNA sequence: TGTGCCAGCAGCCCCAGATTCAATAGCAATCAGCCCCAGCATTTT. Translated: CASSPRFNSNQPQHF.

This clone appeared a few times. The rearrangement joins TRBV28 to TRBJ1-2; 11 bases line up with TRBD1. The ends lost 2 bases at V and 8 bases at J; junction bases unmatched: 4. The CDR3 loop spans 14 amino acids. CDR1 is MDHEN and CDR2 is SYDVKM in the germline V gene. The CDR3 spells CASSLRTGGVGYTF. CDR3 nucleotides: TGTGCCAGCAGTTTAAGGACAGGGGGCGTAGGCTACACCTTC.

CDR3 bases: TGTGCCAGCAGCTTAGGGTTGGGACAGGGACAGGGCTACACCTTC. Residues: CASSLGLGQGQGYTF. The chain carries TRBV13 and TRBJ1-2; 9 nucleotides align to TRBD1. CDR3 size: 15 residues. V lost 0 bases, J lost 8 bases, and 7 bases stayed unmatched. Germline CDR1 and CDR2: PRHDT and FYEKMQ (reference sequence).

The CDR3 sequence: CAISLAGETDTQYF. Written as DNA, the CDR3 is TGTGCCATCAGCTTAGCGGGGGAGACAGATACGCAGTATTTT. The rearrangement links TRBV10-3 to TRBJ2-3, with TRBD2 matching 9 bases. After removal of 6 bases from V and 3 bases from J, the junction contained 4 bases not matched to a gene. This CDR3 contains 14 residues. CDR1 ENHRY and CDR2 SYGVKD come from the germline V gene.

This clone is a singleton in its sample. J is TRBJ1-6 and V is TRBV9, with D unclear. CDR3 length: 15 residues. In germline, CDR1 is SGDLS, CDR2 YYNGEE. V lost 0 bases, J lost 7 bases, and 11 bases lay in between. CDR3 nucleotides: TGTGCCAGCAGCGTAGACCGGGTTGGCAATTCACCCCTCCACTTT. Translated, it gives CASSVDRVGNSPLHF.

The J gene is TRBJ2-2, the V gene TRBV10-3; D remains ambiguous. The V gene's germline CDR1 is ENHRY and CDR2 SYGVKD. V lost 0 bases and J 4 bases, leaving 9 bases between the germline ends. This CDR3 is built from 15 residues. CDR3 residues: CAISESRQLTGELFF. In nucleotides, the CDR3 is TGTGCCATCAGTGAGTCCCGGCAGCTCACCGGGGAGCTGTTTTTT.

This clone has a single count. The gene calls are TRBV5-1 and TRBJ1-1, with a tentative D call TRBD1 (5 bases). V shed 2 bases and J shed 5 bases, with 13 bases lying between them. Per the germline V gene, CDR1 is SGHRS and CDR2 is YFSETQ. The CDR3 consists of 14 residues. The CDR3 reads CASSFSLEGTEAFF. The CDR3 DNA follows: TGCGCCAGCAGCTTCTCTCTGGAGGGGACTGAAGCTTTCTTT.

The chain couples TRBV20-1 to TRBJ1-1; tentatively, D is TRBD1 (6 bases). The V end lost 0 bases, the J end lost 11 bases, and 10 bases lay between the germline ends. From germline, CDR1 is DFQATT and CDR2 SNEGSKA (reference sequence). The CDR3 is 11 amino acids. The CDR3 region has the DNA TGCAGTGCTAGAGAGGACAGTTGGGCTTTCTTT. As protein: CSAREDSWAFF.

The chain joins TRBV19 to TRBJ1-1; TRBD1 might be the D (6 bases). The V end lost 10 bases, the J end lost 1 base, and 16 bases lay between the germline ends. The CDR3 contains 14 residues. Per the germline V gene, CDR1 is LNHDA and CDR2 is SQIVND (reference sequence). CDR3 sequence (DNA): TGTGCCACCTCGACAGGCTCCGGGAACACTGAAGCTTTCTTT. This encodes CATSTGSGNTEAFF.

The DNA of the CDR3 is TGTGCCAGCAGCTTAGCGACAGGCACCTACTACGAGCAGTACTTC. It translates to CASSLATGTYYEQYF. The V and J genes are TRBV7-8 and TRBJ2-7; TRBD1 might be the D (6 bases). CDR3 length equals 15 residues. CDR1 is SGHVS and CDR2 is FQNEAQ in the germline V gene. Trimming pared 0 bases from V and 3 bases from J, leaving 12 bases between.

This CDR3 is CASSRDTEAFF. The DNA of the CDR3 is TGTGCCAGCAGTCGGGACACTGAAGCTTTCTTT. The V gene is TRBV6-5, the J gene TRBJ1-1; D not resolved. The ends were cut back, 5 bases at V and 3 bases at J, with 4 bases in the middle. The CDR3 length is 11 residues. Germline V gene lookup returns CDR1 MNHEY and CDR2 SVGAGI.

The chain links TRBV6-5 to TRBJ1-2; D gene ambiguous. The CDR3 runs to 11 residues. Trimming removed 8 bases from V and 4 bases from J, with 8 bases in between. From germline, CDR1 is MNHEY and CDR2 SVGAGI. In nucleotides, the CDR3 is TGTGCCAGCTCAAATTCCTATGGCTACACCTTC. This codes for CASSNSYGYTF.

The chain combines TRBV4-1 with TRBJ1-2; 8 bases match TRBD1. Losses at the gene ends were 5 bases for V and 8 bases for J; bases not matched to a gene: 10. CDR3 size: 14 residues. Germline assignment: CDR1 MGHRA and CDR2 YSYEKL. The CDR3, as DNA: TGCGCCAGCAGCGGCCGGACAGGGTCAATGGGCTACACCTTC. It specifies CASSGRTGSMGYTF.

The chain links TRBV2 to TRBJ1-5; D is uncertain. V lost 3 bases to trimming and J lost 0 bases, with 6 bases between them. Germline-derived CDR1 and CDR2 are SNHLY and FYNNEI. This CDR3 region has 14 residues. Written as DNA, the CDR3 is TGTGCCAGCAGTGACAGCTATAGCAATCAGCCCCAGCATTTT. It translates to CASSDSYSNQPQHF.

The chain combines TRBV5-6 with TRBJ2-7; D gene unclear. The CDR3 runs 12 residues. V lost 2 bases and J lost 3, with 6 bases in between. CDR1 is SGHDT, CDR2 YYEEEE, per germline. In DNA form, the CDR3 reads TGTGCCAGCAGCTTTAACAGCTACGAGCAGTACTTC. Translation: CASSFNSYEQYF.

The chain joins TRBV6-6 to TRBJ2-3, with 8 bases that match TRBD2. CDR1 is MNHNY, CDR2 SVGAGI, per germline (reference sequence). The trim removed 4 bases at V and 5 bases at J, leaving 8 bases unmatched. This CDR3 region has 15 residues. The CDR3 protein is CASSSPGGGKDTQYF. In DNA form, the CDR3 reads TGTGCCAGCAGTTCCCCCGGGGGGGGGAAAGATACGCAGTATTTT.

The rearrangement links TRBV2 to TRBJ1-5, with 9 bases identical to TRBD1. CDR3 length equals 13 residues. The V gene end was trimmed by 6 bases and the J gene end by 5 bases; junction bases not matched to a gene: 2. CDR1 and CDR2 (germline): SNHLY, FYNNEI. The CDR3 loop reads CASSRDRDQPQHF. Here the CDR3 DNA reads TGTGCCAGCAGCCGGGACAGGGATCAGCCCCAGCATTTT.

The chain recombines TRBV4-1 with TRBJ1-1; weak D call: TRBD1 (5 bases). The V gene's germline CDR1 is MGHRA and CDR2 YSYEKL. Trimming took off 3 bases at V and 1 base at J, with 9 bases between the two ends. The CDR3 runs 14 residues. This CDR3 reads CASSHDRANTEAFF. CDR3 DNA sequence: TGCGCCAGCAGCCACGACAGAGCGAACACTGAAGCTTTCTTT.

The chain recombines TRBV27 with TRBJ2-5; possible D gene TRBD2, 6 bases. V was pared by 6 bases and J by 5 bases, with 25 bases between. CDR1 and CDR2 (germline): MNHEY, SMNVEV (reference sequence). This CDR3 spans 17 amino acids. CDR3: CASRPRGRRDGRETQYF. The CDR3 coding sequence is TGTGCCAGCAGGCCGCGGGGCCGACGAGACGGCCGGGAGACCCAGTACTTC.

This chain connects TRBV5-6 to TRBJ1-5; no clear D. The CDR3 length is 16 residues. CDR1 and CDR2 from the germline V gene are SGHDT and YYEEEE. V was pared by 0 bases and J by 1 base, with 11 bases between. This CDR3 is CASSLAGGMSNQPQHF. CDR3 bases: TGTGCCAGCAGCTTGGCTGGCGGGATGAGCAATCAGCCCCAGCATTTT.

The chain is built from TRBV7-6 and TRBJ2-7, with D tentatively TRBD1 (5 bases). The CDR3 loop spans 15 amino acids. The germline CDR1 and CDR2 sequences are SGHVS and FNYEAQ. Trimming took 0 bases from V and 6 from J, leaving 15 bases between them. The CDR3 coding sequence is TGTGCCAGCAGCTTAGCTCAACAGGTTTCACGCGAGCAGTACTTC. Protein sequence: CASSLAQQVSREQYF.

The J gene is TRBJ2-1, the V gene TRBV28; D is ambiguous. The V and J ends lost 4 bases and 3 bases respectively, with 10 bases between them. Germline values: CDR1 MDHEN, CDR2 SYDVKM. The CDR3 runs 14 residues. The CDR3 sequence is CASSSPPHYNEQFF. The CDR3 coding sequence is TGTGCCAGCAGTTCACCTCCCCACTACAATGAGCAGTTCTTC.

The chain recombines TRBV15 with TRBJ1-4; D is ambiguous. V was pared by 1 base and J by 0 bases, with 6 bases between. This CDR3 is built from 15 residues. CDR1 LNHNV and CDR2 YYDKDF come from the germline V gene (reference sequence). CDR3 sequence (DNA): TGTGCCACCAGCAGAGGCAGAACAACTAATGAAAAACTGTTTTTT. Its protein product is CATSRGRTTNEKLFF.

This clone is a singleton in its sample. This rearrangement joins TRBV28 to TRBJ1-1; D might be TRBD1 (5 bases). This CDR3 spans 14 amino acids. In germline, CDR1 is MDHEN, CDR2 SYDVKM. Trimming removed 6 bases at V and 1 base at J, with 12 bases between. CDR3 residues: CASSWGLRNTEAFF. CDR3 coding DNA: TGTGCCAGCAGCTGGGGGTTACGGAACACTGAAGCTTTCTTT.